The 23 T cell receptor beta chains given below trace back to one sample, sequenced in a study of beta chain features in type 1 diabetes. The sequenced template was cDNA made from the entire isolated RNA. Sequencing was performed with immunoSEQ multiplex PCR; in TCRdb, only in-frame clones are kept and a portion is missing. The sample contains 400,000 to 500,000 clones, about 15% of which appear only once. The specimen sequenced was naive CD4+ T cells from blood. The receptor source for this set is a man aged 30-40 years in good health.

This sequence joins TRBV9 and TRBJ1-2, with TRBD1 matching over 7 bases. The CDR3 consists of 15 residues. Trimming cost V 3 bases and J 0 bases; bases outside gene matches: 5. Germline CDR1 and CDR2: SGDLS and YYNGEE. The CDR3 DNA is TGTGCCAGCAGCGAGAGGACAGGAACTAACTATGGCTACACCTTC. Protein sequence: CASSERTGTNYGYTF.

This clone has a handful of counts. The V gene is TRBV9, the J gene TRBJ2-7; 10 bases are a match to TRBD2. The CDR3 sequence is 16 residues long. V dropped 7 bases and J dropped 3; count of bases not matched to a gene: 13. CDR1 is SGDLS, CDR2 YYNGEE, per germline. The CDR3 region has the DNA TGTGCCAGCCCTTCGAAGCGGGAGGGCCGCGACTACGAGCAGTACGTC. The encoded protein is CASPSKREGRDYEQYV.

Comments on this clone: This specimen includes other DNA sequences encoding the same CDR3. The rearrangement links TRBV9 to TRBJ2-1, with a possible D match to TRBD2 (5 bases). V was clipped by 0 bases and J by 0 bases, with 7 bases between them. This CDR3 spans 15 amino acids. Germline V CDR1 and CDR2: SGDLS, YYNGEE. Here the CDR3 DNA reads TGTGCCAGCAGCGTAGGAGGGAACTCCTACAATGAGCAGTTCTTC. Protein: CASSVGGNSYNEQFF.

This clone showed up just a few times. This sequence joins TRBV6-5 and TRBJ1-6; 7 bases line up with TRBD1. J gave up 5 bases and V 0 bases, and 4 bases lay outside the gene matches. This CDR3 contains 16 residues. The germline gives CDR1 MNHEY, CDR2 SVGAGI. CDR3 in amino acids: CASSYSPGGNNSPLHF. For the CDR3, the DNA is TGTGCCAGCAGTTACTCACCAGGGGGTAATAATTCACCCCTCCACTTT.

Only a few counts were recorded for this clone. The CDR3 sequence is CSVTNRGQGAEAFF. The CDR3 bases are TGCAGCGTGACCAACAGGGGGCAGGGAGCTGAAGCTTTCTTT. The gene calls are TRBV29-1 and TRBJ1-1, with TRBD1 matching over 9 bases. The length of the CDR3 is 14 residues. CDR1 SQVTM and CDR2 ANQGSEA come from the germline V gene. Trimming took 6 bases from V and 6 from J; bases not matched to a gene: 11. Using reference TRBV29-1 and TRBJ1-1 for the parts outside the CDR3, the full variable domain is SAVISQKPSRDICQRGTSLTIQCQVDSQVTMMFWYRQQPGQSLTLIATANQGSEATYESGFVIDKFPISRPNLTFSTLTVSNMSPEDSSIYLCSVTNRGQGAEAFFGQGTRLTVV.

The chain carries TRBV20-1 and TRBJ1-4; no definite D call. Trimming pared 4 bases from V and 8 bases from J, leaving 8 bases between. CDR3 length: 11 amino acids. Looked up from germline, CDR1 is DFQATT and CDR2 is SNEGSKA (reference sequence). In DNA form, the CDR3 reads TGCAGTGCTAAGCACGGGGAAAAACTGTTTTTT. It specifies CSAKHGEKLFF.

This chain connects TRBV27 to TRBJ2-7; 8 bases are shared with TRBD1. Germline V gene data show CDR1 as MNHEY and CDR2 as SMNVEV (reference sequence). Germline trimming cut 0 bases from V and 6 bases from J; bases unmatched to any gene: 7. The CDR3 spans 15 residues. In DNA form, the CDR3 reads TGTGCCAGCAGTTTATCATTCGACAGGGGAGGCGAGCAGTACTTC. It yields the protein CASSLSFDRGGEQYF.

The table lists this clone with a few counts. The chain uses TRBV27 and TRBJ2-5; D may be TRBD1 or TRBD2 (5 bases each). V was clipped by 6 bases and J by 4 bases, with 24 bases between them. Germline CDR1 and CDR2: MNHEY and SMNVEV (reference sequence). CDR3 length: 17 residues. Here the CDR3 DNA reads TGTGCCAGCAGAACTTTCCTTAGGGACCGCCATGCAGAGACCCAGTACTTC. Its translation: CASRTFLRDRHAETQYF.

The chain has TRBV4-1 and TRBJ2-5, with 8 bases matching TRBD2. CDR3 size: 18 residues. V lost 1 base and J lost 4; bases outside the gene matches: 14. Germline V gene lookup returns CDR1 MGHRA and CDR2 YSYEKL. CDR3 nucleotides: TGCGCCAGCAGCCAAGTTCCCGGTTACGGGAGGGCCGGAGAGACCCAGTACTTC. Its protein product is CASSQVPGYGRAGETQYF.

This clone has more than one count but fewer than ten. V is TRBV20-1 and J is TRBJ2-5; possible D gene TRBD1, 6 bases. The CDR3 spans 11 residues. Trimming took off 5 bases at V and 4 bases at J, with 8 bases between the two ends. Germline CDR1 DFQATT, CDR2 SNEGSKA (reference sequence). This chain's CDR3 is CSAYRVETQYF. The CDR3 DNA sequence: TGCAGTGCTTACAGGGTAGAGACCCAGTACTTC.

This clone was seen a handful of times. The germline gene is not matched at one end of the junction; a read error may be the cause. This rearrangement joins TRBV5-4 to TRBJ2-3; D not certain. There are 15 residues in the CDR3. The germline gives CDR1 SGHNT, CDR2 YYREEE (reference sequence). The CDR3 here is CASRLGMVSTDTQYF. The CDR3 coding sequence is TGTGCCAGCAGGTTGGGGATGGTGAGCACAGATACGCAGTATTTT.

In this sample, this clone turned up a few times. This sequence joins TRBV25-1 and TRBJ1-2; a weak D match, TRBD1 (5 bases). The V gene lost 8 bases and the J gene lost 1 base, with 17 bases spanning the gap. Germline CDR1 and CDR2: MGHDK and SYGVNS. This CDR3 has 15 amino acids. For the CDR3, the DNA is TGTGCCAGCGAGGCCGCGGGACCCCTTAACTATGGCTACACCTTC. This encodes CASEAAGPLNYGYTF.

V and J are TRBV5-6 and TRBJ2-1; 9 bases fit TRBD1. Germline-derived CDR1 and CDR2 are SGHDT and YYEEEE. V gave up 3 bases and J gave up 10 bases; unmatched junction bases: 14. This CDR3 is 16 amino acids long. Here the CDR3 DNA reads TGTGCCAGCAGCTCCGTCGGGACAGGGTCACCCTGGGAGCAGTTCTTC. It is translated as CASSSVGTGSPWEQFF.

The rearrangement links TRBV6-5 to TRBJ2-7; maybe TRBD1 (6 bases). CDR3 length: 11 residues. V lost 2 bases, J lost 12 bases, and 11 bases lay in between. Germline assignment: CDR1 MNHEY and CDR2 SVGAGI. The CDR3 DNA reads as TGTGCCAGCAGTTACCAGGGGATTTGGTACGTC. It translates to CASSYQGIWYV.

The chain couples TRBV9 to TRBJ1-6; D is unresolved. Germline lookup yields CDR1 SGDLS and CDR2 YYNGEE. This CDR3 is 13 amino acids long. Trimming took 0 bases from V and 9 from J, leaving 7 bases between them. The CDR3 here is CASSVEVISPLHF. The CDR3 coding sequence is TGTGCCAGCAGCGTAGAGGTGATTTCACCCCTCCACTTT.

The chain couples TRBV4-3 to TRBJ1-1; D remains unclear. CDR1 LGHNA and CDR2 YSLEER come from the germline V gene. V gave up 4 bases and J gave up 5 bases, with 11 bases separating them. There are 13 residues in the CDR3. CDR3 sequence (DNA): TGCGCCAGCAGCCCGAGATTGGTAACTGAAGCTTTCTTT. Its protein is CASSPRLVTEAFF.

The sample holds a few counts of this clone. V is TRBV7-8 and J is TRBJ2-7; D might be TRBD1 or TRBD2, each matching 5 bases. The germline V and J ends were trimmed by 0 bases and 3 bases, with 15 bases remaining between them. The CDR3 spans 16 residues. Per the germline V gene, CDR1 is SGHVS and CDR2 is FQNEAQ. This CDR3 reads CASSLADFGADYEQYV. CDR3 nucleotides: TGTGCCAGCAGCTTAGCGGACTTTGGGGCGGACTACGAGCAGTACGTC.

DNA for the CDR3: TGCGCCAGCAGCCCCTATGCTAACTATGGCTACACCTTC. Its translation: CASSPYANYGYTF. The chain combines TRBV23-1 with TRBJ1-2; D remains unclear. TRBV23-1 counts as an open reading frame of uncertain function. Trimming removed 6 bases at V and 0 bases at J, with 8 bases between. CDR3 size: 13 residues.

The V call is TRBV7-7, the J call TRBJ2-2, with D perhaps matching TRBD1 (6 bases). CDR1 is SSHAT, CDR2 FNYEAQ, per germline (reference sequence). The CDR3 is made up of 13 amino acids. V was clipped by 2 bases and J by 6 bases, with 7 bases between them. CDR3 DNA: TGTGCCAGCAGCTTAAACAGGGCCGGGGAGCTGTTTTTT. It encodes CASSLNRAGELFF.

This clone was recorded a few times. This chain links TRBV7-2 with TRBJ2-3; 8 bases are a match to TRBD1. V gave up 3 bases and J gave up 5 bases; unmatched junction bases: 10. Looked up from germline, CDR1 is SGHTA and CDR2 is FQGNSA. The CDR3 sequence is 16 residues long. As DNA, the CDR3 is TGTGCCAGCAGCTTGGTACTTGGACAGGGTCAAGATACGCAGTATTTT. Translating gives CASSLVLGQGQDTQYF.

J is TRBJ2-3 and V is TRBV4-3; D remains ambiguous. V dropped 5 bases and J dropped 4 bases, with 7 bases sitting between them. CDR1 is LGHNA, CDR2 YSLEER, per germline. This CDR3 is built from 12 residues. In DNA form, the CDR3 reads TGCGCCAGCAGCTCAGTGTCAGATACGCAGTATTTT. Amino acid sequence: CASSSVSDTQYF.

This clone was counted between two and nine times. The chain links TRBV14 to TRBJ1-1; 10 bases are shared with TRBD1. CDR3 length: 16 amino acids. Trimming took 6 bases from V and 2 from J; bases not matched to a gene: 9. The germline gives CDR1 SGHDN, CDR2 FVKESK. As DNA, the CDR3 is TGTGCCAGCAGTCTCCGGGACAGGGGATTTAACACTGAAGCTTTCTTT. Encoded protein: CASSLRDRGFNTEAFF.

The genes are TRBV13 and TRBJ2-3; D is undetermined. Trimming took off 2 bases at V and 4 bases at J, with 10 bases between the two ends. Germline V lookup: CDR1 PRHDT, CDR2 FYEKMQ (reference sequence). The CDR3 has 14 amino acids. The CDR3 DNA reads TGTGCCAGCAGCTTACCCCATGGGCCAGATACGCAGTATTTT. This sequence encodes CASSLPHGPDTQYF. Variable domain in full (rest from reference TRBV13 and TRBJ2-3): AAGVIQSPRHLIKEKRETATLKCYPIPRHDTVYWYQQGPGQDPQFLISFYEKMQSDKGSIPDRFSAQQFSDYHSELNMSSLELGDSALYFCASSLPHGPDTQYFGPGTRLTVL.